This T cell receptor beta chain was captured by sequencing in a study of low-dose radiotherapy and immunotherapy resistance in tumors. Time point denoted: before trial treatment. The CDR3 extends over 14 amino acids. V trimming: 6 bases; J trimming: 9 bases; junction bases outside the gene matches: 6. Germline loops: CDR1 LNHDA, CDR2 SQIVND (reference sequence). Covering alpha and beta chains, TRAV- and TRBV-specific primers were used for the first-strand cDNA. With a V-primer adapter and a constant-region primer, TCRs were amplified for approximately 19 PCR cycles. TCRdb called the reads again in MiXCR, with one record for every CDR3 protein. The repertoire holds more than 70,000 distinct CDR3 sequences, with around 31% as singletons.

V usage is TRBV19 and J usage is TRBJ1-6; 9 bases are shared with TRBD1. The sequences come from PBMCs, collected before treatment. This TCR was recovered from a female donor with ovarian cancer. CDR3 DNA sequence: TGTGCCAGTAGACATGGACAGGGGAGTTCACCCCTCCACTTT. It yields the protein CASRHGQGSSPLHF.